Described below is a single T cell receptor (beta chain) sequence and its context. This clone has only a few counts. Its target antigen remains unknown. Nothing much larger sits one base from this clone, and base qualities are not available. V is pared back by 4 bases and J by 1 base, with 9 bases lying between the germline termini. From the germline V gene, CDR1 is KGHDR and CDR2 is SFDVKD. The CDR3, from cysteine to phenylalanine, totals 14 residues. Only the CDR3 part of the read is kept: 42 bases, read in frame from the first base. TCRbeta CDR3 regions were amplified from genomic DNA by means of the immunoSEQ Assay, a bias-controlled multiplex PCR. The authors' analysis ran thus. The number of nucleated cells in each sample was estimated by amplification of reference gene primers within the assay. To quantify the absolute abundance of each unique TCRbeta CDR3 rearrangement, sequence reads were collapsed and filtered. For each sample, productive Simpson clonality was calculated by taking the square root of Simpson's diversity index across productive rearrangements. What TCRdb holds here is the immuneACCESS table cut down to in-frame rearrangements. Part of the clones is not present; checked against another copy, under half of the missing clones reflect an unresolved V gene, and the others are unexplained. V, J and clone size reflect that table, while D and trimming were determined from the DNA. The sample records some 210,000 clones, 88% of which are singletons. The ten largest make up 5% to 7.5% of the sample.

This specimen comes from a study of blood T cell repertoires in COVID-19 (dated by TCRdb to 2020 to 2022). Background for the entire study: Collaborator samples came from the United States, Italy and Spain and covered acute and convalescent phases of COVID-19. The prospective study material was composed of cDNA or gDNA derived from T cells, B-cell-depleted T cells, or PBMCs. Sample metadata almost always included a de-identified subject ID, COVID-19 status, age in years and sex. Deeply sampled blood TCRbeta repertoires from subjects exposed to, actively infected with, or recovered from COVID-19 were included in the dataset. The repertoires were made available in a free public database intended to serve as a resource for research on the immune response to SARS-CoV-2. The samples were drawn from two sources: the first 160 participants of the ongoing ImmuneRACE study, and some 1,300 subjects contributed by 6 global collaborators. HLA class I and class II types, where available, came from metadata supplied by the sample provider rather than from assay-based typing. Summary of the overall study and its limitations: Clinical and demographic metadata were provided uncurated, with the amount varying by source and participant.

Samples from volunteer blood donors who had recovered from COVID-19 were contributed by a second Seattle source. Whole blood was collected in K2EDTA tubes by collaborating institutions according to the institutions' own protocols. For TCRbeta analysis, collaborators shipped samples as frozen whole blood, isolated PBMCs, or DNA extracted from either of those sample types. The receptor was isolated from a woman aged 40 to 50 who had recovered from COVID-19. Sequenced input: peripheral blood. Rearrangement joined TRBV24-1 to TRBJ1-1, with no confidently assigned D gene. The CDR3 reads CATSENGRNTEAFF. Here is the DNA: TGTGCCACCAGTGAAAACGGTCGGAACACTGAAGCTTTCTTT.